The sequence of this T cell receptor beta chain was determined in a study of T cell responses to AZD1222 COVID-19 vaccine. General study points: Sampling captured repertoires only after the peak T cell response. Spike-wide coverage was observed for vaccine-associated CD4 TCRs, with dominant responses at 160-218 and 743-854.

In the case of this clone: Its matching antigen is unknown.

Using immunoSEQ multiplex PCR, the repertoire was profiled, and TCRdb retains in-frame clones only, with some absent. The table shows over 100,000 clones, with roughly nine tenths occurring only once. The TCR sequence derives from an adult in good health. The source material was peripheral blood, sampled on day 0 of AZD1222 vaccination.

CDR3: CASSLSTAGLRYNEQFF. The CDR3 bases are TGTGCCAGCAGTTTATCCACTGCCGGGCTGAGGTACAATGAGCAGTTCTTC. The rearrangement joins TRBV27 to TRBJ2-1; D call uncertain. This CDR3 contains 17 residues. Germline CDR1 MNHEY, CDR2 SMNVEV (reference sequence). Trimming stripped 0 bases from V and 4 bases from J, with 16 bases between.